A single T cell receptor (beta chain) is shown here with its context. Within the sample, other DNA sequences also encode this same CDR3. This sample is drawn from a study of blood T cell repertoires in COVID-19. Study information: From the United States, Italy and Spain came samples of acute and convalescent COVID-19.

Participant age was roughly 18 to 100 years, and participants resided in approximately 25 US areas. Which cohort a participant joined came from the clinical history participants gave. Study processing details: Reference gene primer amplification yielded estimated nucleated cell counts. Method: immunoSEQ multiplex PCR; TCRdb's copy keeps in-frame clones and lacks some. V, J and clone size reflect that table, while D and trimming were determined from the DNA. This sample has fewer than 400,000 clones, with about nine tenths found just once. Trimming cost V 3 bases and J 4 bases, with 6 bases left between them. Germline V gene lookup returns CDR1 SGHNT and CDR2 YENEEA. The CDR3 has 13 residues.

The TCR was taken from a man aged 55 to 70 who had recovered from COVID-19. Sequences were obtained from PBMCs or T cells enriched from blood (not recorded which). This chain links TRBV11-3 with TRBJ2-2, with a weak D call TRBD2 (5 bases). CDR3 in amino acids: CASSFGGTGELFF. DNA of the CDR3: TGTGCCAGCAGCTTCGGAGGCACCGGGGAGCTGTTTTTT.